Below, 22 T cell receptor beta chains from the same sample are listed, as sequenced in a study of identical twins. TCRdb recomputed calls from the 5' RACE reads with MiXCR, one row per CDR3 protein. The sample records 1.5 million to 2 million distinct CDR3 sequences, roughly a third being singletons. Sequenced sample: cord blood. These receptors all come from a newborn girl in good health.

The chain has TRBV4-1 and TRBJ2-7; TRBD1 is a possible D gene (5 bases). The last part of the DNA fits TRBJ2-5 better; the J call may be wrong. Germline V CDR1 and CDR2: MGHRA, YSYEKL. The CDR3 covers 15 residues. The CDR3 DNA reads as TGCGCCAGCAGCCAAGATGGTACAGGAAAAGAGACCCAGTACTTC. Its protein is CASSQDGTGKETQYF.

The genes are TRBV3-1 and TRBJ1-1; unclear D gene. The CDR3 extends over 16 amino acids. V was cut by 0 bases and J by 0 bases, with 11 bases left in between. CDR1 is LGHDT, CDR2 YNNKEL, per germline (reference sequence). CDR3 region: CASSQDKIPVNTEAFF. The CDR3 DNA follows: TGTGCCAGCAGCCAAGATAAGATCCCCGTGAACACTGAAGCTTTCTTT.

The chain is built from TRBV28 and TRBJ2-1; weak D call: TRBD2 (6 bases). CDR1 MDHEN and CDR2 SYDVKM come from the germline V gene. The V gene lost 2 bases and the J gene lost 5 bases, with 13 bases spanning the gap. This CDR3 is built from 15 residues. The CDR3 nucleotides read TGTGCCAGCAGTTTACTGCTTAGCGGAAACAATGAGCAGTTCTTC. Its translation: CASSLLLSGNNEQFF.

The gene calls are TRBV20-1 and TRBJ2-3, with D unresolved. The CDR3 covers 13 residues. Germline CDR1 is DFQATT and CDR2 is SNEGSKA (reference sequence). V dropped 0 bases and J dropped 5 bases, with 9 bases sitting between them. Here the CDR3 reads CSAREIVGDTQYF. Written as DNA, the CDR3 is TGCAGTGCTAGAGAAATCGTTGGAGATACGCAGTATTTT.

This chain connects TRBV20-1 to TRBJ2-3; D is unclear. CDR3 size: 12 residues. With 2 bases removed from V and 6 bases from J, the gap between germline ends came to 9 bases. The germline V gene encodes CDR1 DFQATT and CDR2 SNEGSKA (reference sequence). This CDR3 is CSARIRRDTQYF. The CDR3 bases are TGCAGTGCTAGAATCCGCAGGGATACGCAGTATTTT.

The CDR3 region has the DNA TGTGCCACCAGTGACCACGGGACAGGGGGCAATGAGCAGTACTTC. Translating gives CATSDHGTGGNEQYF. This chain uses TRBV24-1 with TRBJ2-5; TRBD1 matches at 12 bases. CDR3 size: 15 residues. V shed 4 bases, J shed 11 bases, and the junction held 10 bases outside the gene matches. Germline V gene data show CDR1 as KGHDR and CDR2 as SFDVKD.

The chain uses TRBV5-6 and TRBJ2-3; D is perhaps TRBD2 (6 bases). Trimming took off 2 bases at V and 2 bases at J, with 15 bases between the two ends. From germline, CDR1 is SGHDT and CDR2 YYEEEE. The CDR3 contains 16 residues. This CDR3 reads CASSFREYPFTDTQYF. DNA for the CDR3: TGTGCCAGCAGCTTCCGGGAGTACCCCTTCACAGATACGCAGTATTTT.

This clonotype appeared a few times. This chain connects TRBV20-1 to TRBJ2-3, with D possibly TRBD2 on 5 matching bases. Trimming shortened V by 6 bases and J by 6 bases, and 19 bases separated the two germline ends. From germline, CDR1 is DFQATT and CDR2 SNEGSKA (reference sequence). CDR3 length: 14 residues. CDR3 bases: TGCAGTGCGCAACTAGTGGTTCATGGCGATACGCAGTATTTT. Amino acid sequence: CSAQLVVHGDTQYF.

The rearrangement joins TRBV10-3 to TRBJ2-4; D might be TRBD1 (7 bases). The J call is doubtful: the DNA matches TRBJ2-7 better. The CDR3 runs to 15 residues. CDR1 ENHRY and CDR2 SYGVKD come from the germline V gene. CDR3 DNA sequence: TGTGCCATCAGTGGTCGGGCTCAGGGGGGTTACGAGCAGTACTTC. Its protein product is CAISGRAQGGYEQYF.

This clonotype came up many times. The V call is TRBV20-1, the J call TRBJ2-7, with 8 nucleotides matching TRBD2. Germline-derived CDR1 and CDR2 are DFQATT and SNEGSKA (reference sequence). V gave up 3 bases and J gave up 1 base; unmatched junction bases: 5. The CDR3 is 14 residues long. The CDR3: CSARTGLASYEQYF. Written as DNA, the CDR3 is TGCAGTGCTAGGACAGGACTAGCATCCTACGAGCAGTACTTC.

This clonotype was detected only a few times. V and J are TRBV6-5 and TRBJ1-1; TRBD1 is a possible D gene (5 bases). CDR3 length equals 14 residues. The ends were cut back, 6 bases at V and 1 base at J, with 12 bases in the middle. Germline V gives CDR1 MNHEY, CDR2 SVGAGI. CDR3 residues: CASSHMGTNTEAFF. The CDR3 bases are TGTGCCAGCAGCCACATGGGGACGAACACTGAAGCTTTCTTT.

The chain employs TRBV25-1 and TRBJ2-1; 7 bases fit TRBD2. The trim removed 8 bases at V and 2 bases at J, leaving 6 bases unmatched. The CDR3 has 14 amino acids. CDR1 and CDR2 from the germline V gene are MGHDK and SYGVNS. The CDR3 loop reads CASQRDYPYNEQFF. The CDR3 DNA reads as TGTGCCAGCCAACGGGACTACCCCTACAATGAGCAGTTCTTC.

CDR3 nucleotide sequence: TGTGCCAGCAGCCGACTAGACGGACCTCTTTTGAACACTGAAGCTTTCTTT. Residues: CASSRLDGPLLNTEAFF. The chain combines TRBV14 with TRBJ1-1; no definite D call. V lost 4 bases and J lost 0, with 18 bases in between. The CDR3 has 17 amino acids. CDR1 and CDR2 (germline): SGHDN, FVKESK.

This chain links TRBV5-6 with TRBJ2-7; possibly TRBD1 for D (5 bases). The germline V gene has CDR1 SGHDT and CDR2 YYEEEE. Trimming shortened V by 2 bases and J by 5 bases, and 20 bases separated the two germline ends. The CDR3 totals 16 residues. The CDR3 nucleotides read TGTGCCAGCAGCTTTTATTTCCAGGGAATATCAAACGAGCAGTACTTC. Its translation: CASSFYFQGISNEQYF.

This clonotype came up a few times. The CDR3 region is CASSTLQGMMATEAFF. In DNA form, the CDR3 reads TGTGCCAGCAGCACCCTACAGGGGATGATGGCTACTGAAGCTTTCTTT. The J gene is TRBJ1-1, the V gene TRBV21-1; whether TRBD1, the table's D call, matches the DNA was not checked. TRBV21-1 is an annotated pseudogene. This CDR3 comprises 16 residues.

The DNA for the CDR3 is TGCAGTGCTAGACAGGGCGGGGCTCCTACAGAGCAGTTCTTC. Residues: CSARQGGAPTEQFF. The V gene is TRBV20-1, the J gene TRBJ2-1; maybe TRBD2 (6 bases). The germline CDR1 and CDR2 sequences are DFQATT and SNEGSKA (reference sequence). The CDR3 length is 14 residues. The germline V and J ends were trimmed by 2 bases and 10 bases, with 18 bases remaining between them.

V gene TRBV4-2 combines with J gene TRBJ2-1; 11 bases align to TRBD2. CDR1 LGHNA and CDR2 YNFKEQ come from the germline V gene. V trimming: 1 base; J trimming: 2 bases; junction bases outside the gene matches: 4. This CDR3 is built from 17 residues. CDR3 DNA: TGTGCCAGCAGCCAAGTTGTAGCGGGAGGGACCTACAATGAGCAGTTCTTC. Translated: CASSQVVAGGTYNEQFF.

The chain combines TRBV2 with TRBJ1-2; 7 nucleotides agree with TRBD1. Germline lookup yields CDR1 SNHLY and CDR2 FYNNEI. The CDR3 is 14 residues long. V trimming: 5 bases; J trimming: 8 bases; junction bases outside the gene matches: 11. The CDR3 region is CASSTYRGTGGYTF. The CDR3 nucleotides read TGTGCCAGCAGTACTTACAGGGGAACGGGCGGCTACACCTTC.

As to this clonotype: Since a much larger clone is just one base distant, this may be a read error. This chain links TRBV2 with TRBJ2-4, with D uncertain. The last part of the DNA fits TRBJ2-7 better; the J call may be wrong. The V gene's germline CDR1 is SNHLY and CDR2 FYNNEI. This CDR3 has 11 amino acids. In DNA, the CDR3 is TGTGCCAGCAGTGGAAGCCCCGAGCAGTACTTC. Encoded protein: CASSGSPEQYF.

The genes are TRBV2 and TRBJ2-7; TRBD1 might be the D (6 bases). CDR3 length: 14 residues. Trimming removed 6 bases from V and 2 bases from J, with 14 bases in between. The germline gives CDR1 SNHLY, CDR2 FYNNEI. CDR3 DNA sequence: TGTGCCAGCAGCGCCGGGACAACAACCTACGAGCAGTACTTC. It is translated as CASSAGTTTYEQYF. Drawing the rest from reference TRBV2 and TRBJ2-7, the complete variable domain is EPEVTQTPSHQVTQMGQEVILRCVPISNHLYFYWYRQILGQKVEFLVSFYNNEISEKSEIFDDQFSVERPDGSNFTLKIRSTKLEDSAMYFCASSAGTTTYEQYFGPGTRLTVT.

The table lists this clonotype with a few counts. CDR3 in DNA: TGTGCCAGCAGCCACCCCTTAGGACGTGTAGGAGGAGAAAAACTGTTTTTT. Amino acids: CASSHPLGRVGGEKLFF. The V and J genes are TRBV4-2 and TRBJ1-4; D is ambiguous. CDR3 length: 17 amino acids. The V end was cut by 3 bases, the J end by 8 bases, with 22 bases between. Germline V CDR1 and CDR2: LGHNA, YNFKEQ.

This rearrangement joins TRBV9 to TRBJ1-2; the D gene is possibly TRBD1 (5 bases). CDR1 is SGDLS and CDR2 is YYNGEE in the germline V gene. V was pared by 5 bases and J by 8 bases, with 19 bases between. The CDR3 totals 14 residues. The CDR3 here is CASSEGTTAWGYTF. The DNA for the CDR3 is TGTGCCAGCAGTGAGGGGACCACCGCGTGGGGCTACACCTTC.